The 7 T cell receptor beta chains given below trace back to one sample, sequenced in a study of T cells in Graves' hyperthyroidism and ophthalmopathy (dated by TCRdb to between 2018 and 2021). The library was prepared using multiplex PCR. The reads were generated on an Illumina HiSeq 2000. The TCR beta CDR3 regions were amplified from the RNA transcripts. For the first round of RT-PCR on the TCR CDR3, the HTBI primer set was used together with the Qiagen OneStep RT-PCR kit. TCRdb reprocessing: public reads trimmed at Q25 with fastp, clones called with MiXCR, in-frame beta chains kept. Rows with one shared CDR3 protein collapse into an entry with the most common genes and DNA. The sample data list approximately 700,000 distinct CDR3 sequences, and over 15% of these were observed just once. The top ten clones comprise under 9.5% of the sample. The sequenced sample was blood. All receptors derive from a man aged 18 to 30 with Graves' hyperthyroidism.

The table lists this clonotype with many counts. The chain has TRBV20-1 and TRBJ2-5, with TRBD1 as a possible D gene (7 bases). Per the germline V gene, CDR1 is DFQATT and CDR2 is SNEGSKA (reference sequence). The CDR3 has 15 residues. Trimming pared 0 bases from V and 5 bases from J, leaving 16 bases between. The CDR3 region has the DNA TGCAGTGCTAGAGATCCCAGGGGGGCGTGGGAGACCCAGTACTTC. This sequence encodes CSARDPRGAWETQYF.

V usage is TRBV28 and J usage is TRBJ1-5, with TRBD1 matching over 9 bases. V gave up 5 bases and J gave up 5 bases; unmatched junction bases: 7. The germline V gene has CDR1 MDHEN and CDR2 SYDVKM. The CDR3 is made up of 15 amino acids. The CDR3 DNA is TGTGCCAGCAGTCGGGGGACAGGGCCTCATCAGCCCCAGCATTTT. Translation gives CASSRGTGPHQPQHF.

This clonotype was found many times. The chain uses TRBV12-3 or TRBV12-4 and TRBJ2-7, with 9 bases matching TRBD1. V trimming: 4 bases; J trimming: 3 bases; junction bases outside the gene matches: 7. The CDR3 runs 15 residues. The CDR3 reads CASSSSGTGIYEQYF. DNA of the CDR3: TGTGCCAGCAGTTCTTCCGGGACAGGGATCTACGAGCAGTACTTC.

At least ten counts were recorded for this clonotype. This chain uses TRBV12-3 or TRBV12-4 with TRBJ1-2; D not certain. V was clipped by 8 bases and J by 0 bases, with 7 bases between them. The CDR3 has 12 amino acids. CDR3 sequence reads: CASWFPNYGYTF. The CDR3 DNA reads as TGTGCCAGCTGGTTTCCTAACTATGGCTACACCTTC.

Many counts were recorded for this clonotype. The rearrangement joins TRBV12-3 or TRBV12-4 to TRBJ1-5; unclear D gene. The CDR3 sequence is 14 residues long. V lost 5 bases and J 0 bases, leaving 8 bases between the germline ends. CDR3 sequence reads: CASSAEDSNQPQHF. CDR3 in DNA: TGTGCCAGCAGTGCAGAAGATAGCAATCAGCCCCAGCATTTT.

The chain carries TRBV30 and TRBJ1-5, with a weak D call TRBD1 (5 bases). V was shortened by 5 bases and J by 6 bases, with 14 bases between the two germline ends. This CDR3 is 13 amino acids long. Germline values: CDR1 GTSNPN, CDR2 SVGIG (reference sequence). The CDR3 sequence is CAWGRAGIQPQHF. CDR3 DNA sequence: TGTGCCTGGGGTAGAGCAGGGATTCAGCCCCAGCATTTT.

This clonotype was observed many times. The chain joins TRBV7-7 to TRBJ2-1, with TRBD2 matching 11 bases. Germline-derived CDR1 and CDR2 are SSHAT and FNYEAQ (reference sequence). Unmatched junction bases numbered 5, after V lost 3 bases and J lost 7 bases. CDR3 length: 15 residues. This chain's CDR3 is CASSLTSGIMNEQFF. The DNA of the CDR3 is TGTGCCAGCAGCTTGACTAGCGGGATAATGAATGAGCAGTTCTTC. The entire variable domain, with the rest obtained from reference TRBV7-7 and TRBJ2-1, is as follows: GAGVSQSPRYKVTKRGQDVTLRCDPISSHATLYWYQQALGQGPEFLTYFNYEAQPDKSGLPSDRFSAERPEGSISTLTIQRTEQRDSAMYRCASSLTSGIMNEQFFGPGTRLTVL.